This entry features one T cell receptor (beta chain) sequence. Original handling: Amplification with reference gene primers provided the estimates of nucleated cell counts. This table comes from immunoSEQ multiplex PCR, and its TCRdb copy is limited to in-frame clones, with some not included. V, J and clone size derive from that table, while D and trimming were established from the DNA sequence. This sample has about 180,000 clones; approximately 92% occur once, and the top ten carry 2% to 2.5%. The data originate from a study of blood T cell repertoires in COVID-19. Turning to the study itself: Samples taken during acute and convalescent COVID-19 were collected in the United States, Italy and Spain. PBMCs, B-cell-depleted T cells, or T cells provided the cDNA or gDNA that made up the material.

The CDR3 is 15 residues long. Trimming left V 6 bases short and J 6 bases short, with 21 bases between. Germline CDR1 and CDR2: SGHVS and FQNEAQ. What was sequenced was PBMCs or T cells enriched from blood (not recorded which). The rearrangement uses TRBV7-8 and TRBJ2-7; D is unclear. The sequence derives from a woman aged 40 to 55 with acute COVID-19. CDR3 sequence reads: CASSSAVGRGSEQYF. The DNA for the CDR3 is TGTGCCAGCAGTTCCGCGGTGGGTAGAGGTTCCGAGCAGTACTTC.